The sequence of this T cell receptor (beta chain) was determined in a study of blood T cell repertoires in COVID-19. About the research overall: Some COVID-19 samples were acute and others convalescent; all came from the United States, Italy and Spain.

Germline CDR1 reads ENHRY; CDR2 reads SYGVKD. The CDR3 is 15 residues long. V lost 4 bases, J lost 2 bases, and 15 bases lay in between. TCRdb's table, derived via immunoSEQ multiplex PCR, lists solely in-frame clones and lacks some. Found here are 200,000 to 250,000 clones, over 80% of them singletons; the top ten hold approximately 2.6%. V and J are TRBV10-3 and TRBJ2-7; D is unresolved. This TCR derives from a woman aged 70-85 years with active or convalescent COVID-19. The sample consisted of peripheral blood. Here the CDR3 reads CAISAYSLRPYEQYF. In DNA, the CDR3 is TGTGCCATCAGTGCATACTCATTGCGGCCCTACGAGCAGTACTTC.